The 24 T cell receptor beta chains below come from one sample, sequenced in a study of T cell changes during pregnancy in multiple sclerosis (dated by TCRdb to the late 2010s). Libraries were prepared through the immunoSEQ multiplex PCR assay. Held by TCRdb, this immuneACCESS table contains in-frame sequences only and omits some clones. Under half of the omission traces to an unresolved V gene where checked; the cause of the rest is unknown. The sample data list about 73,000 clones, and 90% of these were observed just once. Clones ranked in the top ten supply 9.5% of the sample. The sequenced sample was peripheral blood, obtained after pregnancy. Receptors were obtained from a female donor in good health, enrolled as a control in a pregnancy study.

The chain uses TRBV23-1 and TRBJ1-2, with D possibly matching TRBD1 (5 bases). TRBV23-1 is flagged as an ORF with uncertain function. V lost 3 bases and J 8 bases, leaving 13 bases between the germline ends. The CDR3 totals 13 residues. The CDR3 nucleotides are TGCGCCAGCAGTCATACAGGCATGGACGGCTACACCTTC. Encoded protein: CASSHTGMDGYTF.

V gene TRBV5-6 combines with J gene TRBJ2-5; 9 bases align to TRBD1. Germline trimming cut 5 bases from V and 4 bases from J; bases unmatched to any gene: 9. CDR1 and CDR2 from the germline V gene are SGHDT and YYEEEE. This CDR3 comprises 15 residues. CDR3 DNA sequence: TGTGCCAGCAGGACTACAGGGGGCGGGAGAGAGACCCAGTACTTC. This codes for CASRTTGGGRETQYF.

The chain employs TRBV7-9 and TRBJ2-7; TRBD2 agrees at 8 bases. The CDR3 runs 16 residues. V trimming: 7 bases; J trimming: 4 bases; junction bases outside the gene matches: 15. Germline V gene data show CDR1 as SEHNR and CDR2 as FQNEAQ (reference sequence). CDR3 nucleotides: TGTGCCAGCACCCATAACGTCGGGACTAGAGCTTACGAGCAGTACTTC. Protein product: CASTHNVGTRAYEQYF.

This chain connects TRBV6-5 to TRBJ1-4; unclear D gene. This CDR3 contains 16 residues. Germline assignment: CDR1 MNHEY and CDR2 SVGAGI. V was clipped by 0 bases and J by 3 bases, with 11 bases between them. For the CDR3, the DNA is TGTGCCAGCAGTTACTCGCCGACTATCGCTAATGAAAAACTGTTTTTT. This translates into CASSYSPTIANEKLFF.

The chain is built from TRBV19 and TRBJ1-5; 8 nucleotides line up with TRBD1. The CDR3 is 15 residues long. In germline, CDR1 is LNHDA, CDR2 SQIVND (reference sequence). V dropped 6 bases and J dropped 10; count of bases not matched to a gene: 14. The CDR3 nucleotides are TGTGCCAGTAGGCGAACCGGGACAGGATATGGACCCCAGCATTTT. This translates into CASRRTGTGYGPQHF.

The count of this clone is one. The chain couples TRBV13 to TRBJ2-3, with D unresolved. This CDR3 spans 19 amino acids. Germline values: CDR1 PRHDT, CDR2 FYEKMQ (reference sequence). V shed 4 bases and J shed 3 bases, with 26 bases lying between them. The chain's CDR3 is CASSSRSLTAGFRTDTQYF. The CDR3 DNA reads as TGTGCCAGCAGCTCCCGATCGTTGACTGCCGGTTTTAGAACAGATACGCAGTATTTT.

The table lists this clone with a few counts. The V gene is TRBV19, the J gene TRBJ2-4; D gene ambiguous. CDR3 size: 16 residues. V gave up 5 bases and J gave up 0 bases, with 14 bases separating them. Germline CDR1 LNHDA, CDR2 SQIVND (reference sequence). The CDR3 region is CASSPTPQIAKNIQYF. As DNA, the CDR3 is TGTGCCAGTAGTCCAACCCCCCAGATAGCCAAAAACATTCAGTACTTC.

The V call is TRBV19, the J call TRBJ2-1; TRBD1 matches 9 bases. This CDR3 is 13 amino acids long. CDR1 is LNHDA, CDR2 SQIVND, per germline (reference sequence). V shed 7 bases and J 4 bases; nucleotides not matched to a gene: 2. The CDR3 DNA reads TGTGCCAGTACTGGACAGGGGTACAATGAGCAGTTCTTC. Encoded protein: CASTGQGYNEQFF.

The rearrangement links TRBV4-3 to TRBJ1-2, with a possible D match to TRBD1 (6 bases). Trimming pared 0 bases from V and 4 bases from J, leaving 9 bases between. This CDR3 comprises 14 residues. Germline V CDR1 and CDR2: LGHNA, YSLEER. CDR3 region: CASSQDRGFYGYTF. CDR3 nucleotides: TGCGCCAGCAGCCAAGACAGGGGATTCTATGGCTACACCTTC.

This rearrangement joins TRBV30 to TRBJ1-1; 7 positions agree with TRBD1. The length of the CDR3 is 12 residues. The V and J ends lost 5 bases and 8 bases, in that order; junction bases with no gene match: 8. The germline V gene encodes CDR1 GTSNPN and CDR2 SVGIG (reference sequence). CDR3 nucleotide sequence: TGTGCCTGGCTCGACAGGGCGGAAGAAGCTTTCTTT. It is translated as CAWLDRAEEAFF.

This clone was found once. The rearrangement joins TRBV18 to TRBJ1-1, with 7 bases identical to TRBD1. Germline V gives CDR1 KGHSH, CDR2 LQKENI. The CDR3 contains 13 residues. V lost 5 bases, J lost 5 bases, and 5 bases stayed unmatched. Here the CDR3 reads CASSSQGVTEAFF. DNA for the CDR3: TGTGCCAGCTCAAGTCAGGGGGTTACTGAAGCTTTCTTT.

The chain carries TRBV4-2 and TRBJ1-2; 9 nucleotides line up with TRBD1. Germline V CDR1 and CDR2: LGHNA, YNFKEQ. This CDR3 spans 16 amino acids. V was pared by 0 bases and J by 6 bases, with 8 bases of the junction left unmatched. The CDR3 DNA reads as TGTGCCAGCAGCCAAGATGGGGGACAGGGTCGGGATGGCTACACCTTC. It translates to CASSQDGGQGRDGYTF.

The DNA of the CDR3 is TGTGCCAGCAGCTCCGACGGGGTTGACACTGAAGCTTTCTTT. Amino acid sequence: CASSSDGVDTEAFF. The V gene is TRBV11-3, the J gene TRBJ1-1, with D unresolved. Germline V CDR1 and CDR2: SGHNT, YENEEA. This CDR3 is built from 14 residues. Trimming cost V 4 bases and J 3 bases, with 12 bases left between them.

This chain connects TRBV21-1 to TRBJ2-7; the D call of TRBD2 is as the table states it, not checked on the DNA. TRBV21-1 is termed a pseudogene. CDR3 length equals 15 residues. The CDR3 coding sequence is TGTGCCAGCAGTACCCTGAGCGGATGGGACTACGAGCAGTACTTC. This sequence encodes CASSTLSGWDYEQYF.

The chain joins TRBV30 to TRBJ1-5, with 7 bases matching TRBD1. The germline gives CDR1 GTSNPN, CDR2 SVGIG (reference sequence). With 0 bases clipped from V and 7 bases from J, the junction kept 6 bases outside the gene matches. There are 14 residues in the CDR3. CDR3 sequence: CAWSVLQGGQPQHF. The CDR3 coding sequence is TGTGCCTGGAGTGTACTTCAGGGGGGACAGCCCCAGCATTTT.

The chain combines TRBV10-3 with TRBJ1-2; 7 bases map to TRBD1. The CDR3 is 13 amino acids. Germline values: CDR1 ENHRY, CDR2 SYGVKD. With V trimmed by 2 bases and J by 5 bases, 2 bases remained unmatched. Here the CDR3 reads CAISEQGGYGYTF. The CDR3 DNA reads as TGTGCCATCAGTGAGCAGGGGGGATATGGCTACACCTTC.

V gene TRBV27 combines with J gene TRBJ2-5; TRBD1 matches at 10 bases. Germline loops: CDR1 MNHEY, CDR2 SMNVEV (reference sequence). CDR3 length: 14 residues. The junction had 2 bases not matched to a gene; V was cut back by 3 bases and J by 4 bases. CDR3 region: CASSLRTGGETQYF. CDR3 DNA sequence: TGTGCCAGCAGTTTGAGGACAGGGGGAGAGACCCAGTACTTC.

In nucleotides, the CDR3 is TGTGCCACCGCGGACTCTGGGTCCTACGAGCAGTACTTC. Amino acids: CATADSGSYEQYF. J is TRBJ2-7 and V is TRBV2, with D possibly TRBD2 on 5 matching bases. CDR3 length: 13 residues. V lost 10 bases, J lost 1 base, and 14 bases lay in between. Germline V lookup: CDR1 SNHLY, CDR2 FYNNEI.

The chain employs TRBV5-1 and TRBJ2-2; 13 positions match TRBD2. Germline CDR1 reads SGHRS; CDR2 reads YFSETQ. The CDR3 covers 16 residues. Germline trimming cut 0 bases from V and 6 bases from J; bases unmatched to any gene: 2. The CDR3 DNA follows: TGCGCCAGCAGCTTGGTACTAGCGGGGGGGCCCGGGGAGCTGTTTTTT. It specifies CASSLVLAGGPGELFF.

This clone was seen once. The chain uses TRBV7-2 and TRBJ1-1; D not certain. CDR1 SGHTA and CDR2 FQGNSA come from the germline V gene. The CDR3 spans 15 residues. The V gene lost 2 bases and the J gene lost 13 bases, with 23 bases spanning the gap. The CDR3 reads CASSLPKDLSGVVFF. The CDR3 bases are TGTGCCAGCAGCTTACCCAAGGACTTATCGGGTGTTGTTTTCTTT.

This sequence joins TRBV7-6 and TRBJ2-7, with D possibly matching TRBD2 (5 bases). Trimming left V 5 bases short and J 6 bases short, with 14 bases between. Per the germline V gene, CDR1 is SGHVS and CDR2 is FNYEAQ. The CDR3 sequence is 13 residues long. CDR3 sequence (DNA): TGTGCCAGCAGCCCCCGATGGGAGTCCGAGCAGTACTTC. Amino acids: CASSPRWESEQYF.

The V call is TRBV5-6, the J call TRBJ1-1; possible D gene TRBD1, 5 bases. CDR1 is SGHDT and CDR2 is YYEEEE in the germline V gene. Trimming pared 5 bases from V and 4 bases from J, leaving 21 bases between. The CDR3 extends over 16 amino acids. In nucleotides, the CDR3 is TGTGCCAGCAGGGTTTCCGGGACTCCCCCCGGCACTGAAGCTTTCTTT. Encoded protein: CASRVSGTPPGTEAFF.

The rearrangement joins TRBV4-3 to TRBJ1-4; unclear D gene. CDR1 and CDR2 (germline): LGHNA, YSLEER. CDR3 length: 15 residues. The V end was cut by 0 bases, the J end by 7 bases, with 12 bases between. The CDR3 region is CASSQEWRRIEKLFF. The CDR3 DNA reads TGCGCCAGCAGCCAAGAATGGAGGAGGATTGAAAAACTGTTTTTT.

This chain uses TRBV5-1 with TRBJ2-1; TRBD2 matches at 7 bases. Germline values: CDR1 SGHRS, CDR2 YFSETQ. V dropped 1 base and J dropped 3; count of bases not matched to a gene: 13. The CDR3 consists of 18 residues. CDR3: CASSLLERRGLLYNEQFF. In DNA form, the CDR3 reads TGCGCCAGCAGCTTGCTCGAACGAAGGGGACTACTCTACAATGAGCAGTTCTTC.